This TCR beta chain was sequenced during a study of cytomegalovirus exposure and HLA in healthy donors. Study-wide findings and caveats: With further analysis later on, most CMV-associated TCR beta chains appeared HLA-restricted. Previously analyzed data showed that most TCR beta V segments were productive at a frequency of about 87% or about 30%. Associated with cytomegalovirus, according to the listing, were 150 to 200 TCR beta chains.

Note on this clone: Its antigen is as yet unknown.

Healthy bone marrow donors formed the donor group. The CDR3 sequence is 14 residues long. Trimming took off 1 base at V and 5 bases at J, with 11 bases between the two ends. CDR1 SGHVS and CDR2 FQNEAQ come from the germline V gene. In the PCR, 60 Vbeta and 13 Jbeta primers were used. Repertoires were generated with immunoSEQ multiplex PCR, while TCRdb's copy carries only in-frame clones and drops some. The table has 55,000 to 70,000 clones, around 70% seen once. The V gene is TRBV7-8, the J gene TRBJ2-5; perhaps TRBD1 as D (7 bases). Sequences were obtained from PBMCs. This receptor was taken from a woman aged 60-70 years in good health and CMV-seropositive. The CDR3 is CASSLGPGGETQYF. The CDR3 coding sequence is TGTGCCAGCAGCTTAGGTCCAGGGGGGGAGACCCAGTACTTC.